This TCR beta chain came from a study of cytomegalovirus exposure and HLA in healthy donors. This CDR3 region has 13 residues. V trimming: 0 bases; J trimming: 6 bases; junction bases outside the gene matches: 2. Germline CDR1 is MNHEY and CDR2 is SMNVEV (reference sequence). Measured with immunoSEQ multiplex PCR; TCRdb has only the in-frame clones, and not every one. The table has 250,000 to 350,000 clones, approximately 86% seen once. From the 120-subject validation cohort, which was separate from the approximately 670-subject first cohort, the donors were drawn. Sequenced material: PBMCs. The TCR comes from a young man in good health and CMV-seronegative. The chain recombines TRBV27 with TRBJ2-7, with TRBD2 matching over 7 bases. The CDR3 here is CASSLSGGGEQYF. The CDR3 nucleotides read TGTGCCAGCAGTTTATCGGGGGGGGGCGAGCAGTACTTC.